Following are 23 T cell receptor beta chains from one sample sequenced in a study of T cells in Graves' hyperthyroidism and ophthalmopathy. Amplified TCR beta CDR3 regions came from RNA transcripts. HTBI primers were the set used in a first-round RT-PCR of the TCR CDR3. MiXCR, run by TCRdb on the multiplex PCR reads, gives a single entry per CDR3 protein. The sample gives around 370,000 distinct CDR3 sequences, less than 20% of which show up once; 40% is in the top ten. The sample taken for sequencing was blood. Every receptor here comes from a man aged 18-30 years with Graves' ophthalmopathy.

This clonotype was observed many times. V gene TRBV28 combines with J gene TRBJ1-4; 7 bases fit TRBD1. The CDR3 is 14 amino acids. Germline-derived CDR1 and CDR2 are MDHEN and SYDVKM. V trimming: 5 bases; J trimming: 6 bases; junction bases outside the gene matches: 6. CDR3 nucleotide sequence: TGTGCCAGCAGTAAACAGGGGCGGGATGAAAAACTGTTTTTT. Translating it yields CASSKQGRDEKLFF.

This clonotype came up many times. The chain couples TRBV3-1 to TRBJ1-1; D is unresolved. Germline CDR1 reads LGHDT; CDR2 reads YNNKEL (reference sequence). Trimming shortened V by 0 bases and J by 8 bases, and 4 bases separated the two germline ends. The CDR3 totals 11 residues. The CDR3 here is CASSQDVEAFF. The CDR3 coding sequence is TGTGCCAGCAGCCAAGACGTCGAAGCTTTCTTT.

In DNA, the CDR3 is TGTGCCAGCAGCCCAGAGGGACAGCGCTACGAGCAGTACTTC. Translation gives CASSPEGQRYEQYF. V and J are TRBV28 and TRBJ2-7; 7 positions match TRBD1. The CDR3 spans 14 residues. Germline assignment: CDR1 MDHEN and CDR2 SYDVKM. Trimming took 6 bases from V and 3 from J; bases not matched to a gene: 8.

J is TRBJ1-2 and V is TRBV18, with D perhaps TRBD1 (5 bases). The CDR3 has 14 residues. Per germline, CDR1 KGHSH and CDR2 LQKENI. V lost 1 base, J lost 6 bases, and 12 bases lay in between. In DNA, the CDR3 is TGTGCCAGCTCACCACGTGACAGCGTCGATGGCTACACCTTC. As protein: CASSPRDSVDGYTF.

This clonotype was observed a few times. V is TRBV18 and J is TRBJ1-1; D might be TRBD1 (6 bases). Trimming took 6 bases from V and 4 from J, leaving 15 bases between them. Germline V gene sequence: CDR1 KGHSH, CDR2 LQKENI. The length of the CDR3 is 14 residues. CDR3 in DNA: TGTGCCAGCTCTCATGGACAGCAGGTCACTGAAGCTTTCTTT. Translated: CASSHGQQVTEAFF.

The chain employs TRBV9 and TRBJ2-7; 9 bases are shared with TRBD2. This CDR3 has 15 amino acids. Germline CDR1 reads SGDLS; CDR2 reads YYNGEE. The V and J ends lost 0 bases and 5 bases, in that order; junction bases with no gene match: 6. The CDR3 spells CASSVGAGGLNEQYF. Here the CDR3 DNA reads TGTGCCAGCAGCGTAGGGGCGGGGGGGCTCAACGAGCAGTACTTC. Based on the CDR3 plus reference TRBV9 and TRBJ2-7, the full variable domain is DSGVTQTPKHLITATGQRVTLRCSPRSGDLSVYWYQQSLDQGLQFLIQYYNGEERAKGNILERFSAQQFPDLHSELNLSSLELGDSALYFCASSVGAGGLNEQYFGPGTRLTVT.

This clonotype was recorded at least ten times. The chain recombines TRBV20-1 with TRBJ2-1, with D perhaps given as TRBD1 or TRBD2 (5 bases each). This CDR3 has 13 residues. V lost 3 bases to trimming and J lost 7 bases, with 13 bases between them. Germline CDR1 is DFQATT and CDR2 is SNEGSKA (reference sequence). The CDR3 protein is CSASAGTQNEQFF. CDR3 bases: TGCAGTGCTAGTGCCGGGACGCAAAATGAGCAGTTCTTC.

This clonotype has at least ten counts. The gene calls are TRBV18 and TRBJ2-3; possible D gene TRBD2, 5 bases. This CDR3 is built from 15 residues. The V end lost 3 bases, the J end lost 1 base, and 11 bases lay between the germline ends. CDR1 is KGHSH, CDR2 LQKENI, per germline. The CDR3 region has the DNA TGTGCCAGCTCACCTACTAGGTCAGGCACAGATACGCAGTATTTT. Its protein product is CASSPTRSGTDTQYF.

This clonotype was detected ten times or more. DNA for the CDR3: TGTGCCAGCAGTGATGGGAGGGATAGCAATCAGCCCCAGCATTTT. It specifies CASSDGRDSNQPQHF. The chain uses TRBV2 and TRBJ1-5; D not resolved. CDR3 length: 15 residues. Germline V lookup: CDR1 SNHLY, CDR2 FYNNEI. Trimming took off 3 bases at V and 0 bases at J, with 9 bases between the two ends.

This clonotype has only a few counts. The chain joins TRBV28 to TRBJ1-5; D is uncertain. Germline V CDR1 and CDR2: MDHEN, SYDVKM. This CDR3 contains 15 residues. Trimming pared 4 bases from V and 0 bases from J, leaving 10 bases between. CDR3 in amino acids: CASSSLGYSNQPQHF. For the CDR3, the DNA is TGTGCCAGCAGTTCCCTGGGGTATAGCAATCAGCCCCAGCATTTT. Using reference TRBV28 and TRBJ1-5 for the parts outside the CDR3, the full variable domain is DVKVTQSSRYLVKRTGEKVFLECVQDMDHENMFWYRQDPGLGLRLIYFSYDVKMKEKGDIPEGYSVSREKKERFSLILESASTNQTSMYLCASSSLGYSNQPQHFGDGTRLSIL.

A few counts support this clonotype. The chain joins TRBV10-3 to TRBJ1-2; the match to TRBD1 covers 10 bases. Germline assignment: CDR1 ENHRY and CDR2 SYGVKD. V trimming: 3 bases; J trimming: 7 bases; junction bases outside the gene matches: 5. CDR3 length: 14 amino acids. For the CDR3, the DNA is TGTGCCATCAGTGACGGGACAGGGGTGGGTGGCTACACCTTC. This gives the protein CAISDGTGVGGYTF.

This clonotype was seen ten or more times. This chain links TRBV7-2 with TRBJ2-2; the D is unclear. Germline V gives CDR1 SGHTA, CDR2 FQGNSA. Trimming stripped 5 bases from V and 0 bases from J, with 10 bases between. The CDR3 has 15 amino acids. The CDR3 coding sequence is TGTGCCAGCAGCCCCTCGTCCTCGAACACCGGGGAGCTGTTTTTT. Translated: CASSPSSSNTGELFF.

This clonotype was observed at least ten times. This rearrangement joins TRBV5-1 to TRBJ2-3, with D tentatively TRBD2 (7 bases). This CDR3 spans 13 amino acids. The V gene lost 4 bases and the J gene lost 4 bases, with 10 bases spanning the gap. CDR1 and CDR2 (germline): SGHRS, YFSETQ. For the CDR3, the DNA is TGCGCCAGCAGCGGCGGGGGCGCAGATACGCAGTATTTT. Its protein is CASSGGGADTQYF.

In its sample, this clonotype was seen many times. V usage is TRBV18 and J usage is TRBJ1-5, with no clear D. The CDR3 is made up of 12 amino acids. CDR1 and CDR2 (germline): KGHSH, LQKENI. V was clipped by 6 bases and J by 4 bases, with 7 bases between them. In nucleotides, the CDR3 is TGTGCCAGCTCTCCAATAAATCAGCCCCAGCATTTT. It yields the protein CASSPINQPQHF.

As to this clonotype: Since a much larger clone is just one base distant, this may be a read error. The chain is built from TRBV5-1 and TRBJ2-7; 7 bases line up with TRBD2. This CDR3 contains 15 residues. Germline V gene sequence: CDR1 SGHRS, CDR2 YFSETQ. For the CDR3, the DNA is TGCGCCTGCAGCGGGGAATTTGGACCTTCCTACGAGCAGTACTTC. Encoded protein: CACSGEFGPSYEQYF.

CDR3 DNA: TGTGCCAGCAGTCTACTCCCCGGTACCTATAATTCACCCCTCCACTTT. Its translation is CASSLLPGTYNSPLHF. The chain links TRBV27 to TRBJ1-6; unclear D gene. This CDR3 is built from 16 residues. Germline assignment: CDR1 MNHEY and CDR2 SMNVEV (reference sequence). Trimming shortened V by 5 bases and J by 2 bases, and 13 bases separated the two germline ends.

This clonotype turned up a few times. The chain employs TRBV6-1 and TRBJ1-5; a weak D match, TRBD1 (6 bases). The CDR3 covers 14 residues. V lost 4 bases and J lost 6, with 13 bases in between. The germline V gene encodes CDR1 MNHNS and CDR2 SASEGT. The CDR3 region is CASSGGAWGQPQHF. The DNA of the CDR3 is TGTGCCAGCAGTGGGGGGGCTTGGGGTCAGCCCCAGCATTTT.

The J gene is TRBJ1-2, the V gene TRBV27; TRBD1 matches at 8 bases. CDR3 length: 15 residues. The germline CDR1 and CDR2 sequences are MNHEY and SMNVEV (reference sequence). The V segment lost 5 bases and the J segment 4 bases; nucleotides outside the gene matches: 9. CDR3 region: CASSEARTGIYGYTF. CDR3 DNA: TGTGCCAGCAGTGAAGCTAGGACAGGGATCTATGGCTACACCTTC.

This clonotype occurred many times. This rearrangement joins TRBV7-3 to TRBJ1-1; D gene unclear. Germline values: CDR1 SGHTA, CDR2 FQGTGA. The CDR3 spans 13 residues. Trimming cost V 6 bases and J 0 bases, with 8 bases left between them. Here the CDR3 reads CASRSALNTEAFF. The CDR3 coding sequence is TGTGCCAGCAGATCCGCTCTGAACACTGAAGCTTTCTTT.

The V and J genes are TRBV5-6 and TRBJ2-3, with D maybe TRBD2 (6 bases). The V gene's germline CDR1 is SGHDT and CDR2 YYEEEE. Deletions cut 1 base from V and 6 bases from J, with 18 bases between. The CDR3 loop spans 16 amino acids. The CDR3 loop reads CASSLKVWRSGDTQYF. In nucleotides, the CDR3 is TGTGCCAGCAGCTTGAAGGTGTGGCGAAGCGGGGATACGCAGTATTTT.

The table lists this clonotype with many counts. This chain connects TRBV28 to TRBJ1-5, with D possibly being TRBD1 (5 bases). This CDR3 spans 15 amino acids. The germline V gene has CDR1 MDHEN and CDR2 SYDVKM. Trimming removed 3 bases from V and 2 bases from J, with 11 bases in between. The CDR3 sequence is CASSFGQRGNQPQHF. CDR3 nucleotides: TGTGCCAGCAGTTTTGGACAAAGGGGCAATCAGCCCCAGCATTTT.

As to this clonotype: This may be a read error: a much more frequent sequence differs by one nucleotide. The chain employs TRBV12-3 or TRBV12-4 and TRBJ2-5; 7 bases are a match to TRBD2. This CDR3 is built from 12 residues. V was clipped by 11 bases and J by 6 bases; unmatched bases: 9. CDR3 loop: CAGTWTSKTQYF. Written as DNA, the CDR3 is TGTGCCGGCACCTGGACTAGTAAGACCCAGTACTTC.

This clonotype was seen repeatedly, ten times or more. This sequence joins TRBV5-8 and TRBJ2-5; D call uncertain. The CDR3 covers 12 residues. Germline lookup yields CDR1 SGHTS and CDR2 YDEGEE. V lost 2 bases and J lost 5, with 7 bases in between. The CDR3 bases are TGTGCCAGCAGCTTTGGGCTGGAGACCCAGTACTTC. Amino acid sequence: CASSFGLETQYF.